This is a list of T cell receptor beta chains from one sample in a study of vaccination and CD4 T cells after COVID-19. These receptors are not linked to any known antigen. One entry per CDR3 protein, called by TCRdb with MiXCR from the PCR reads. Among around 17,000 distinct CDR3 sequences listed, approximately 57% were seen once. The sequenced material came from CD4+ T cells from blood, cultured in vitro. These receptors all come from a human donor who had recovered from COVID-19. The CDR3 runs from the conserved cysteine through the conserved F or W. A D gene is named only where the DNA matches it firmly. Size tells how often a clone was seen (once, few, many) or the class of an expanded clone, and some rows leave it out.

J gene | clone size | D gene | V gene | CDR3 DNA | CDR3 protein
TRBJ1-1 | NA | NA | TRBV9 | TGTGCCAGCAGCGTAGAAGGATACACTGAAGCTTTCTTT | CASSVEGYTEAFF
TRBJ2-7 | NA | NA | TRBV28 | TGTGCCAGCAGTTTACCCCTCCGGGTGGGAGGCCTCAGGAGGGACGAGCAGTACTTC | CASSLPLRVGGLRRDEQYF
TRBJ2-7 | once | TRBD2 | TRBV4-1 | TGCGCCAGCTCCAACTCCGGGAGGGGACTAGAGTACGAGCAGTACTTC | CASSNSGRGLEYEQYF
TRBJ1-6 | NA | TRBD1 | TRBV6-1 | TGTGCCAGCAGTGAAAAACCGACAGGGACGGATTCACCCCTCCACTTT | CASSEKPTGTDSPLHF
TRBJ2-5 | NA | TRBD1 | TRBV7-9 | TGTGCCAGTCACCGGGACAGCCAAGAGACCCAGTACTTC | CASHRDSQETQYF
TRBJ1-2 | few | NA | TRBV15 | TGTGCCACCAGCAGAGATGAAAGGAACGGGGCTGGGAGCTACACCTTC | CATSRDERNGAGSYTF
TRBJ1-5 | NA | NA | TRBV20-1 | TGCAGTGCTAGAGTACCGACCCAGCCCCAGCATTTT | CSARVPTQPQHF
TRBJ2-7 | NA | NA | TRBV9 | TGTGCCAGCAGCCCGAGGGCTACGGGGGAGCAGTACTTC | CASSPRATGEQYF
TRBJ1-2 | NA | NA | TRBV27 | TGTGCCAGCAGTTTCAGGGTGGACTATGGCTACACCTTC | CASSFRVDYGYTF
TRBJ2-1 | NA | NA | TRBV20-1 | TGCAGTGCTACCAAGGGATCGTTATATGATGAGCAGTTCTTC | CSATKGSLYDEQFF
TRBJ2-7 | NA | NA | TRBV14 | TGTGCCAGCAGCCTAGGACTCACCTACGAGCAGTACTTC | CASSLGLTYEQYF
TRBJ1-3 | NA | TRBD1 | TRBV7-2 | TGTGCCAGCAGCCCTTGGACAGGAGGAAACACCATATATTTT | CASSPWTGGNTIYF
TRBJ2-3 | NA | TRBD1 | TRBV6-1 | TGTGCCAGCAGCCTCCGGGACAGGGCGACAGATACGCAGTATTTT | CASSLRDRATDTQYF